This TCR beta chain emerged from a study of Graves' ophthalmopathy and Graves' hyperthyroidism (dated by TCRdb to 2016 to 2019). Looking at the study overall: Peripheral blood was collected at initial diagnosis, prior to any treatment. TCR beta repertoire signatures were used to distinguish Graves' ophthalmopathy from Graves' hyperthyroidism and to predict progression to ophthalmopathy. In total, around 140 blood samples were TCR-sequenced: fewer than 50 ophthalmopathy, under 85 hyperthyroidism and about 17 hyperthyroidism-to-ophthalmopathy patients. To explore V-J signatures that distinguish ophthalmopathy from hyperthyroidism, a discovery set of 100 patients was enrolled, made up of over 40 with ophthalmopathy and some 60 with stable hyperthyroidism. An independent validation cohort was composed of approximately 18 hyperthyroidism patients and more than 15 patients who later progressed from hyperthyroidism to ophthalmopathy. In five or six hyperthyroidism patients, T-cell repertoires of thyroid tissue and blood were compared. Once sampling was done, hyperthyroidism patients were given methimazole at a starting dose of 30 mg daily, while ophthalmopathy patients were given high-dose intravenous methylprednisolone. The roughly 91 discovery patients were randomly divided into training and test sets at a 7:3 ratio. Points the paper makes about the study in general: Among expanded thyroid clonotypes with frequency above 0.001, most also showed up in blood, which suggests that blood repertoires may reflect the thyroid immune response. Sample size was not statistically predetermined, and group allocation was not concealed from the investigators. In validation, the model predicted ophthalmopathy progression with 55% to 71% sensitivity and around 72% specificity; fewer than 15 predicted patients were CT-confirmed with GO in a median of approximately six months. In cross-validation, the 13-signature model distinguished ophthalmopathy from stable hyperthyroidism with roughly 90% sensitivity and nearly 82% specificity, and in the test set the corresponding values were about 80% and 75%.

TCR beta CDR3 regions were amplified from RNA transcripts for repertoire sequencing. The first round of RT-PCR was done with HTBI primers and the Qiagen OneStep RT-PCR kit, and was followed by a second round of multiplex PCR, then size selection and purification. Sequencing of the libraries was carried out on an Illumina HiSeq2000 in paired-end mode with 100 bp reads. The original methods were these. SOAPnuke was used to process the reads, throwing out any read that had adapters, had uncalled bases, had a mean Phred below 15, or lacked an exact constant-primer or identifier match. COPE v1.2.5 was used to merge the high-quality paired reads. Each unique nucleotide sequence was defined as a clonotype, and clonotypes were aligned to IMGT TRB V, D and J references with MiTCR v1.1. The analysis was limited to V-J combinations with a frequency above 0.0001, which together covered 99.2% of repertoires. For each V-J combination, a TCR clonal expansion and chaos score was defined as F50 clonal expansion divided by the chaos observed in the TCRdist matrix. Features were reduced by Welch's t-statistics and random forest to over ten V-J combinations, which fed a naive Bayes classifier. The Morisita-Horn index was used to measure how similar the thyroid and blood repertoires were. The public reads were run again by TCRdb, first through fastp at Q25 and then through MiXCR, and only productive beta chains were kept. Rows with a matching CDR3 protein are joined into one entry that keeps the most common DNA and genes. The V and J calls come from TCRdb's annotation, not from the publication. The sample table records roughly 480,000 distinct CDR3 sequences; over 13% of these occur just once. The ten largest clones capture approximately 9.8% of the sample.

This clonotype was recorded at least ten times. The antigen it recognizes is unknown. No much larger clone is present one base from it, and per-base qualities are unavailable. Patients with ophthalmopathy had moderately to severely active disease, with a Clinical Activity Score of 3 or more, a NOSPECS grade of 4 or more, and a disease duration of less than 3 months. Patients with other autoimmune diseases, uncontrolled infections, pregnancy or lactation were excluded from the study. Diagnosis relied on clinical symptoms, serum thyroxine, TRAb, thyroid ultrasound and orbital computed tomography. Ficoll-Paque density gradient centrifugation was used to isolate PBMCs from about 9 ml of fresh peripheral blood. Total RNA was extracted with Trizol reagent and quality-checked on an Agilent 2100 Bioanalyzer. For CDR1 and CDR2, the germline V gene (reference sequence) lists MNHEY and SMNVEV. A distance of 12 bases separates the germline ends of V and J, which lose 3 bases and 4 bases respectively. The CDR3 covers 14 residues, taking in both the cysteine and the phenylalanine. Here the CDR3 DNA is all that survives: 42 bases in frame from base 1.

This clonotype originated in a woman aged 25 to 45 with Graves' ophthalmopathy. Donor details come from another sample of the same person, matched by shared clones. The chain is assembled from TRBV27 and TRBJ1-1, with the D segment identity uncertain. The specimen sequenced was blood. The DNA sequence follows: TGTGCCAGCAGTTTGATGGGTCCGAGCACTGAAGCTTTCTTT. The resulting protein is CASSLMGPSTEAFF.